This TCR beta chain was recovered during a study of cytomegalovirus exposure and HLA in healthy donors. Study-wide results and caveats: Excluded: some indistinguishable V segments such as TRBV6-2 and TRBV6-3. The number of N-insertions in an Asian-associated ancestry cluster was reportedly below the approximately 700-donor mean in a later analysis. Using a false discovery rate of 0.05, a later analysis showed that 15,000 to 20,000 TCR beta sequences were associated with HLA alleles. It has been reported that TCR beta sequences accurately predicted the HLA-A and HLA-B alleles of most subjects.

A note on this clone: Its target is unknown.

Researchers ran the PCR with 60 Vbeta and 13 Jbeta primers. Only in-frame clones appear in the TCRdb table, and some are missing; sequencing was by immunoSEQ multiplex PCR. The sample holds 150,000 to 200,000 clones, more than 85% seen once. The CDR3 consists of 17 residues. The germline gives CDR1 GTSNPN, CDR2 SVGIG (reference sequence). V dropped 2 bases and J dropped 0 bases, with 17 bases sitting between them. Sequenced sample: PBMCs. This TCR came from a woman between 18 and 29 years old in good health and CMV-seronegative. This sequence joins TRBV30 and TRBJ2-4, with D tentatively TRBD2 (6 bases). CDR3 nucleotides: TGTGCCTGGAGTTCCCGCGGAGGGTTGATAGCCAAAAACATTCAGTACTTC. It encodes CAWSSRGGLIAKNIQYF.